This TCR beta chain is drawn from a study of shared clonotypes between healthy human individuals (dated by TCRdb to the early 2020s). As for the study more broadly: The cohort comprised two women and a few men aged 18 to 49 years. To increase sequencing depth and limit assay-specific biases, TCR repertoire library preparation and sequencing were carried out by different laboratories using diverse techniques. Per donor, leukapheresis produced somewhere between about 0.94 and 10 billion PBMCs. Blood TCR repertoires of roughly 5 healthy adults were deeply sequenced to estimate repertoire size and the extent of clonotype sharing between individuals. Findings and caveats that apply to the study as a whole: Sampling was limited to blood, and TCR repertoires in tissue likely differ from TCR repertoires in blood. Pairwise subsampling indicated that sequencing depth was expected to affect the degree of clonotype sharing among donors. Because the study included a small number of donors, the genetic and exposure-history diversity represented was limited.

As concerns this clone: Which antigen it targets is not known. No base qualities exist here, and no much larger clone lies one base off it.

Trimming accounts for 4 bases at V and 3 bases at J, while the number of junction bases matched to no gene is 17. CDR1 and CDR2 (LNHDA, SQIVND) derive from the germline V gene (reference sequence). The CDR3 spans 21 residues, from the cysteine through the phenylalanine. CDR3 DNA is the only sequence kept; it has 63 bases, read in frame from the first base. The donors were healthy, HIV-negative adults who had no recently reported acute infections or vaccinations. All donors were Caucasian adults living in Nashville, Tennessee, USA. For unsorted samples, roughly 81 million PBMCs were counted and genomic DNA was extracted with the QIAamp DNA Blood Mini kit. Blood was obtained by leukapheresis, after which PBMCs were separated by Ficoll-Histopaque density gradient centrifugation and cryopreserved in liquid nitrogen vapor phase. Using the deep immunoSEQ assay, multiplex PCR amplified TCR CDR3 regions from genomic DNA. Extracted genomic DNA from each cell subset was distributed evenly across all wells of several immunoSEQ 96-well plates, and each plate was treated as a replicate. For unsorted PBMC, about 270 ng of genomic DNA, equivalent to around 33,000 T cell genomes, went into each replicate PCR. Ten immunoSEQ deep assay plates were used to sequence the unsorted PBMC genomic DNA. Purified libraries were quantified with a Qubit 3.0 fluorometer, sized on a Bioanalyzer 2100, and re-quantified with the KAPA Library Quantification kit. Each immunoSEQ 96-well plate was sequenced on its own single-read 150-cycle Illumina NextSeq 550 flow cell. Concerning the study's data processing: Because the immunoSEQ output included only junctional sequences and no quality scores, the filtering could not be the same as the filtering used for full-length reads. To assign V/J genes and CDR3, sequences were annotated against IMGT germline references using PyIR, a Python wrapper for IgBLAST v1.9. Reads were filtered out if the reads had weak V/J assignments (E-value above 1e-6), no CDR3, stop codons, out-of-frame junctions, or ambiguous translated residues. V3J clonotypes were defined as sequences sharing the same inferred V gene, J gene, and CDR3 amino acid sequence. Percentage overlap between repertoires was calculated by dividing the number of shared unique clonotypes by the size of the smaller repertoire. RTK rarefaction, the Chao1 estimator, and Recon v2.1 estimates of unobserved clonotypes were used to assess repertoire richness. Sourced from immuneACCESS, this table was stored by TCRdb with only in-frame sequences that have V and J called. A share of the clones is absent; for the studies checked, an unresolved V gene accounts for under half, and the remainder has no known explanation. The D gene and trimming were derived from the DNA, and the V and J assignments and clone size from that table. This sample has about 460,000 clones in its table, and 70% to 80% of those were observed once. The ten biggest clones cover approximately 12% of the sample.

The TCR comes from a middle-aged woman in good health. Some clones in this sample may be carry-over from other donors' samples. Material: PBMCs. This sequence uses TRBV19 and TRBJ2-5, and TRBD2 matches 16 of the central bases. The DNA sequence is TGTGCCAGTAGTAGCCATGATGGGACTAGCGGGAGGGCCTTAGGCGAAGAGACCCAGTACTTC. Translated, this gives CASSSHDGTSGRALGEETQYF.